The 6 T cell receptor beta chains presented below share a single source sample, sequenced in a study of cytomegalovirus exposure and HLA in healthy donors. Using immunoSEQ multiplex PCR, the repertoire was profiled, and TCRdb retains in-frame clones only, with some absent. Among approximately 280,000 clones listed, around 89% were seen once. The sequenced sample was PBMCs. The receptor source for this set is a woman younger than 30 in good health and CMV-seronegative.

This rearrangement joins TRBV7-7 to TRBJ2-1; TRBD1 agrees at 11 bases. The CDR3 spans 15 residues. V trimming: 5 bases; J trimming: 4 bases; junction bases outside the gene matches: 4. Germline V gene lookup returns CDR1 SSHAT and CDR2 FNYEAQ (reference sequence). Written as DNA, the CDR3 is TGTGCCAGCAGCCCGGACAGGGGGCAGTACAATGAGCAGTTCTTC. Its translation: CASSPDRGQYNEQFF.

This rearrangement joins TRBV28 to TRBJ2-7, with 9 bases matching TRBD2. V lost 2 bases, J lost 3 bases, and 8 bases stayed unmatched. Per the germline V gene, CDR1 is MDHEN and CDR2 is SYDVKM. The CDR3 totals 16 residues. CDR3 nucleotides: TGTGCCAGCAGTTTAGTCTTCGCGGGAGGGCTCTACGAGCAGTACTTC. This sequence encodes CASSLVFAGGLYEQYF.

Only one count was recorded for this clone. The J gene is TRBJ2-1, the V gene TRBV20-1; D is unclear. The germline V gene encodes CDR1 DFQATT and CDR2 SNEGSKA (reference sequence). CDR3 length: 11 residues. Trimming took off 3 bases at V and 7 bases at J, with 7 bases between the two ends. The CDR3 protein is CSASGLNEQFF. CDR3 DNA sequence: TGCAGTGCTAGCGGGTTGAATGAGCAGTTCTTC.

This sequence joins TRBV25-1 and TRBJ2-7; 9 bases agree with TRBD1. CDR3 length: 15 amino acids. Germline assignment: CDR1 MGHDK and CDR2 SYGVNS. Germline trimming cut 4 bases from V and 5 bases from J; bases unmatched to any gene: 9. The CDR3 loop reads CASSARLQGADEQYF. In DNA, the CDR3 is TGTGCCAGCAGTGCCCGCTTACAGGGGGCAGACGAGCAGTACTTC.

This clone was picked up a small number of times. The genes are TRBV2 and TRBJ2-3, with TRBD1 matching over 9 bases. CDR1 and CDR2 (germline): SNHLY, FYNNEI. V was clipped by 5 bases and J by 4 bases; unmatched bases: 7. This CDR3 has 15 amino acids. The CDR3, as DNA: TGTGCCAGCAGTACCGGGACAGGGATATCAGATACGCAGTATTTT. This sequence encodes CASSTGTGISDTQYF.

This chain connects TRBV5-4 to TRBJ2-1, with D possibly being TRBD2 (5 bases). The CDR3 runs to 16 residues. Germline loops: CDR1 SGHNT, CDR2 YYREEE (reference sequence). The ends were cut back, 4 bases at V and 5 bases at J, with 19 bases in the middle. Here the CDR3 reads CASSPALRVQHNEQFF. The CDR3 coding sequence is TGTGCCAGCAGCCCGGCTTTGAGGGTGCAACACAATGAGCAGTTCTTC.